This TCR beta chain was captured in a study of OX40 agonist ivuxolimab in advanced cancers. Using immunoSEQ multiplex PCR, the repertoire was profiled, and TCRdb retains in-frame clones only, with some absent. The sample records 65,000 to 85,000 clones, 80% to 90% being singletons. The germline gives CDR1 SGHTA, CDR2 FQGTGA. V was shortened by 1 base and J by 3 bases, with 11 bases between the two germline ends. The CDR3 is 15 residues long. The V and J genes are TRBV7-3 and TRBJ2-3; possibly TRBD1 for D (6 bases). The sequence was obtained from an adult with an advanced solid tumor such as melanoma, head and neck, liver or kidney cancer. The material sequenced was CD4+ or CD8+ T cells sorted from blood, taken in a trial of the OX40 agonist ivuxolimab. The CDR3 region is CASSLNPGATDTQYF. The CDR3 DNA is TGTGCCAGCAGCTTAAATCCAGGGGCGACAGATACGCAGTATTTT.